This passage covers 30 T cell receptor beta chains from one sample sequenced in a study of cytomegalovirus exposure and HLA in healthy donors (dated by TCRdb to the late 2010s). The library was obtained by the immunoSEQ multiplex PCR assay. The table was pulled from immuneACCESS by TCRdb, which kept in-frame rearrangements only. Such tables lose some clones; where checked, under half of the loss comes from unresolved V genes, and the rest has no known cause. The sample includes about 83,000 clones, with 95% to 97% observed a single time. Under 1.5% of the sample belongs to the ten largest clones. The sample comprised PBMCs. All receptors derive from a woman between 18 and 29 years old in good health and CMV-seronegative.

This clone was seen a single time. This chain links TRBV4-1 with TRBJ1-1; TRBD1 matches 10 bases. V lost 4 bases to trimming and J lost 4 bases; unmatched junction nucleotides: 3. The CDR3 covers 14 residues. Looked up from germline, CDR1 is MGHRA and CDR2 is YSYEKL. For the CDR3, the DNA is TGCGCCAGCAGCCCCGGACAGGGGGGCACTGAAGCTTTCTTT. It encodes CASSPGQGGTEAFF.

The chain couples TRBV28 to TRBJ2-4, with unresolved D. This CDR3 comprises 18 residues. Trimming left V 4 bases short and J 0 bases short, with 19 bases between. CDR1 is MDHEN and CDR2 is SYDVKM in the germline V gene. CDR3 sequence reads: CASSSSFGPNPAKNIQYF. The CDR3 DNA follows: TGTGCCAGCAGTTCCTCCTTTGGGCCCAACCCAGCCAAAAACATTCAGTACTTC. Full variable domain (rest looked up from reference TRBV28 and TRBJ2-4): DVKVTQSSRYLVKRTGEKVFLECVQDMDHENMFWYRQDPGLGLRLIYFSYDVKMKEKGDIPEGYSVSREKKERFSLILESASTNQTSMYLCASSSSFGPNPAKNIQYFGAGTRLSVL.

The rearrangement links TRBV5-1 to TRBJ2-2, with TRBD2 matching 12 bases. Trimming removed 4 bases from V and 0 bases from J; junction bases left unmatched: 7. This CDR3 region has 18 residues. The germline V gene has CDR1 SGHRS and CDR2 YFSETQ. The CDR3 sequence: CASSLPRLAGANTGELFF. The CDR3 DNA follows: TGCGCCAGCAGCCTACCACGACTAGCGGGGGCGAACACCGGGGAGCTGTTTTTT.

The rearrangement uses TRBV27 and TRBJ2-3; D perhaps matches TRBD1 (5 bases). Trimming left V 3 bases short and J 3 bases short, with 13 bases between. Germline lookup yields CDR1 MNHEY and CDR2 SMNVEV (reference sequence). This CDR3 comprises 15 residues. CDR3 in amino acids: CASSFQGLGTDTQYF. CDR3 nucleotides: TGTGCCAGCAGTTTTCAGGGCCTTGGTACAGATACGCAGTATTTT.

This chain joins TRBV6-6 and TRBJ2-7; TRBD2 might be the D (6 bases). Trimming shortened V by 5 bases and J by 2 bases, and 13 bases separated the two germline ends. Germline V gene sequence: CDR1 MNHNY, CDR2 SVGAGI (reference sequence). The CDR3 has 14 amino acids. The CDR3 region is CASSTGTYTYEQYF. The CDR3 nucleotides read TGTGCCAGCAGTACCGGGACTTACACCTACGAGCAGTACTTC.

The CDR3, as DNA: TGTGCCAGCAGCTTCCCTAGCGGGAGAGGTGGGGAGACCCAGTACTTC. Amino acids: CASSFPSGRGGETQYF. The genes are TRBV5-6 and TRBJ2-5, with 10 bases fitting TRBD2. Germline V gives CDR1 SGHDT, CDR2 YYEEEE. The V segment lost 2 bases and the J segment 5 bases; nucleotides outside the gene matches: 9. This CDR3 is built from 16 residues.

The genes are TRBV2 and TRBJ2-1, with 13 bases aligning to TRBD2. The CDR3 loop spans 13 amino acids. Germline CDR1 and CDR2: SNHLY and FYNNEI. Trimming at V came to 5 bases and at J to 14 bases, leaving 6 bases not matched to a gene. The CDR3 region has the DNA TGTGCCAGCAGTAACGGACTAGCGGGGGAGAAGTTCTTC. Translated, it gives CASSNGLAGEKFF.

This sequence joins TRBV9 and TRBJ2-7, with a possible D match to TRBD2 (5 bases). Per germline, CDR1 SGDLS and CDR2 YYNGEE. There are 14 residues in the CDR3. The germline V and J ends were trimmed by 2 bases and 5 bases, with 14 bases remaining between them. DNA of the CDR3: TGTGCCAGCAGCGTGCGGACTGTCTCGGACGAGCAGTACTTC. This encodes CASSVRTVSDEQYF.

The gene calls are TRBV10-2 and TRBJ1-1, with 7 bases identical to TRBD1. The germline V gene encodes CDR1 WSHSY and CDR2 SAAADI. The CDR3 spans 14 residues. The V and J ends lost 7 bases and 3 bases, in that order; junction bases with no gene match: 8. CDR3 nucleotide sequence: TGCGCCAGCAACCCAGAAACAGGGGACACTGAAGCTTTCTTT. Translated: CASNPETGDTEAFF.

The rearrangement links TRBV20-1 to TRBJ2-7; TRBD2 aligns across 7 bases. V gave up 5 bases and J gave up 6 bases; unmatched junction bases: 4. The CDR3 extends over 11 amino acids. Germline V CDR1 and CDR2: DFQATT, SNEGSKA (reference sequence). The CDR3 reads CSAAGAGEQYF. In nucleotides, the CDR3 is TGCAGTGCTGCGGGAGCCGGCGAGCAGTACTTC.

CDR3 bases: TGTGCCACCAGCTCCCGGGACAACAAAGGCTACACCTTC. Protein product: CATSSRDNKGYTF. The chain combines TRBV15 with TRBJ1-2; TRBD1 is a possible D gene (6 bases). The CDR3 contains 13 residues. V lost 5 bases and J lost 8, with 15 bases in between. Germline CDR1 reads LNHNV; CDR2 reads YYDKDF (reference sequence).

The J gene is TRBJ2-1, the V gene TRBV21-1; the table's D call, TRBD2, has no DNA check behind it. TRBV21-1 constitutes a pseudogene. The CDR3 length is 13 residues. The CDR3 DNA sequence: TGTGCTAGGCGGGGGATAGAAAACAATGAGCAGTTCTTC. This gives the protein CARRGIENNEQFF.

This chain uses TRBV30 with TRBJ2-1, with 10 positions matching TRBD2. There are 15 residues in the CDR3. With V trimmed by 1 base and J by 4 bases, 4 bases remained unmatched. Per germline, CDR1 GTSNPN and CDR2 SVGIG (reference sequence). The CDR3 loop is CAWSGTSGTYNEQFF. The CDR3 bases are TGTGCCTGGAGTGGGACTAGCGGCACGTACAATGAGCAGTTCTTC. The complete variable domain, with remaining parts taken from reference TRBV30 and TRBJ2-1, reads SQTIHQWPATLVQPVGSPLSLECTVEGTSNPNLYWYRQAAGRGLQLLFYSVGIGQISSEVPQNLSASRPQDRQFILSSKKLLLSDSGFYLCAWSGTSGTYNEQFFGPGTRLTVL.

This clone showed up just a few times. V usage is TRBV9 and J usage is TRBJ2-3, with 8 nucleotides matching TRBD2. The V gene end was trimmed by 0 bases and the J gene end by 3 bases; junction bases not matched to a gene: 3. Germline-derived CDR1 and CDR2 are SGDLS and YYNGEE. There are 15 residues in the CDR3. The DNA for the CDR3 is TGTGCCAGCAGCGTAGAGGGACTAGTGACAGATACGCAGTATTTT. It is translated as CASSVEGLVTDTQYF.

This chain joins TRBV9 and TRBJ2-2; 8 bases are a match to TRBD2. This CDR3 has 17 amino acids. The germline gives CDR1 SGDLS, CDR2 YYNGEE. The ends lost 1 base at V and 6 bases at J; junction bases unmatched: 11. The CDR3 DNA reads as TGTGCCAGCAGCGTATGGCGGGAGGCCCGGACGTCCGGGGAGCTGTTTTTT. It yields the protein CASSVWREARTSGELFF.

The chain carries TRBV7-9 and TRBJ2-5; D may be TRBD1 (5 bases). The CDR3 spans 14 residues. Trimming took 2 bases from V and 3 from J, leaving 10 bases between them. The germline gives CDR1 SEHNR, CDR2 FQNEAQ (reference sequence). CDR3 bases: TGTGCCAGCAGCTTATCTACAGGCGAAGAGACCCAGTACTTC. Its protein product is CASSLSTGEETQYF.

The rearrangement links TRBV7-2 to TRBJ1-1, with a possible D match to TRBD1 (6 bases). This CDR3 has 15 amino acids. V was clipped by 2 bases and J by 3 bases, with 13 bases between them. Germline-derived CDR1 and CDR2 are SGHTA and FQGNSA. The CDR3 spells CASSLLQGTDTEAFF. In nucleotides, the CDR3 is TGTGCCAGCAGCTTATTACAGGGAACAGACACTGAAGCTTTCTTT. Drawing the rest from reference TRBV7-2 and TRBJ1-1, the complete variable domain is GAGVSQSPSNKVTEKGKDVELRCDPISGHTALYWYRQSLGQGLEFLIYFQGNSAPDKSGLPSDRFSAERTGGSVSTLTIQRTQQEDSAVYLCASSLLQGTDTEAFFGQGTRLTVV.

This rearrangement joins TRBV2 to TRBJ1-5; D not certain. Germline values: CDR1 SNHLY, CDR2 FYNNEI. With 6 bases removed from V and 0 bases from J, the gap between germline ends came to 21 bases. This CDR3 has 18 residues. The CDR3 loop reads CASSETLLKYPSNQPQHF. The CDR3 DNA sequence: TGTGCCAGCAGCGAGACACTCCTCAAGTACCCTAGCAATCAGCCCCAGCATTTT.

CDR3 DNA: TGCGCCAGCAGCTTGTGGCAGGCCTACGAGCAGTACTTC. Amino acid sequence: CASSLWQAYEQYF. The chain carries TRBV5-1 and TRBJ2-7; unclear D gene. CDR3 length: 13 residues. Germline loops: CDR1 SGHRS, CDR2 YFSETQ. V was trimmed by 1 base and J by 2 bases, leaving 7 bases between them.

V is TRBV6-1 and J is TRBJ2-1, with TRBD1 matching 7 bases. In germline, CDR1 is MNHNS, CDR2 SASEGT. V shed 0 bases and J 9 bases; nucleotides not matched to a gene: 2. The CDR3 is 13 residues long. CDR3 sequence: CASSEATGREQFF. CDR3 sequence (DNA): TGTGCCAGCAGTGAAGCGACAGGGCGTGAGCAGTTCTTC.

The chain carries TRBV6-5 and TRBJ2-7; tentatively, D is TRBD1 (6 bases). This CDR3 comprises 15 residues. CDR1 and CDR2 from the germline V gene are MNHEY and SVGAGI. V was clipped by 0 bases and J by 4 bases, with 13 bases between them. DNA of the CDR3: TGTGCCAGCAGTTACTCGAGCAGGGGCGGGTACGAGCAGTACTTC. It specifies CASSYSSRGGYEQYF.

The gene calls are TRBV4-1 and TRBJ2-1; possibly TRBD2 for D (6 bases). The CDR3 covers 16 residues. Trimming pared 1 base from V and 3 bases from J, leaving 13 bases between. Looked up from germline, CDR1 is MGHRA and CDR2 is YSYEKL. CDR3 nucleotides: TGCGCCAGCAGCCAAGTTCCGGGGGAGAACTACAATGAGCAGTTCTTC. It yields the protein CASSQVPGENYNEQFF.

The rearrangement joins TRBV6-6 to TRBJ2-1; TRBD1 matches 10 bases. This CDR3 is 15 amino acids long. Trimming at V came to 5 bases and at J to 5 bases, leaving 6 bases not matched to a gene. Germline CDR1 MNHNY, CDR2 SVGAGI (reference sequence). This chain's CDR3 is CASSAPGQGNNEQFF. CDR3 DNA sequence: TGTGCCAGCAGTGCACCGGGACAGGGGAACAATGAGCAGTTCTTC.

In nucleotides, the CDR3 is TGTGCCAGCAGTGCGGATAGCGGGAGGACCTACGAGCAGTACTTC. As protein: CASSADSGRTYEQYF. The chain links TRBV6-5 to TRBJ2-7; 10 bases fit TRBD2. V lost 5 bases, J lost 2 bases, and 6 bases stayed unmatched. CDR1 and CDR2 from the germline V gene are MNHEY and SVGAGI. The CDR3 sequence is 15 residues long.

The gene calls are TRBV5-1 and TRBJ2-3; D might be TRBD2 (6 bases). CDR1 and CDR2 (germline): SGHRS, YFSETQ. V dropped 0 bases and J dropped 0 bases, with 11 bases sitting between them. This CDR3 spans 16 amino acids. CDR3 sequence: CASSLVSGGSTDTQYF. The CDR3 nucleotides are TGCGCCAGCAGCTTGGTGTCCGGGGGTAGCACAGATACGCAGTATTTT.

The chain links TRBV7-2 to TRBJ2-1, with 7 bases matching TRBD2. The germline V gene has CDR1 SGHTA and CDR2 FQGNSA. V was pared by 2 bases and J by 15 bases, with 16 bases of the junction left unmatched. The CDR3 spans 15 residues. The CDR3 nucleotides read TGTGCCAGCAGCTTATCGCCGGGGGGACGAATAAAGATGTTCTTC. Translation gives CASSLSPGGRIKMFF.

This clone was observed a single time. This sequence joins TRBV18 and TRBJ2-3, with 7 positions matching TRBD2. Germline CDR1 reads KGHSH; CDR2 reads LQKENI. V lost 2 bases, J lost 3 bases, and 5 bases stayed unmatched. The CDR3 extends over 15 amino acids. The CDR3 sequence is CASSPVSGPTDTQYF. CDR3 sequence (DNA): TGTGCCAGCTCACCAGTTAGCGGGCCTACAGATACGCAGTATTTT. The full variable domain, rest sourced from reference TRBV18 and TRBJ2-3, is NAGVMQNPRHLVRRRGQEARLRCSPMKGHSHVYWYRQLPEEGLKFMVYLQKENIIDESGMPKERFSAEFPKEGPSILRIQQVVRGDSAAYFCASSPVSGPTDTQYFGPGTRLTVL.

The V call is TRBV9, the J call TRBJ1-4; 8 bases are a match to TRBD1. There are 15 residues in the CDR3. From germline, CDR1 is SGDLS and CDR2 YYNGEE. J lost 7 bases, V lost 0 bases, and 5 bases had no gene match. CDR3 in DNA: TGTGCCAGCAGCGTAGAGACAGGGGCTGTTGAAAAACTGTTTTTT. Protein sequence: CASSVETGAVEKLFF.

Here the CDR3 DNA reads TGTGCCAGCAGCTTGCAAACGGACGGGGCTGAAGCTTTCTTT. Protein: CASSLQTDGAEAFF. The genes are TRBV7-9 and TRBJ1-1; unclear D gene. V was trimmed by 3 bases and J by 6 bases, leaving 14 bases between them. The length of the CDR3 is 14 residues. CDR1 SEHNR and CDR2 FQNEAQ come from the germline V gene (reference sequence).

The gene calls are TRBV19 and TRBJ1-3; no definite D call. Looked up from germline, CDR1 is LNHDA and CDR2 is SQIVND (reference sequence). The CDR3 consists of 15 residues. Trimming left V 3 bases short and J 3 bases short, with 12 bases between. CDR3 nucleotides: TGTGCCAGTAGTATCGGAGTATTCGGTGGAAACACCATATATTTT. Residues: CASSIGVFGGNTIYF.